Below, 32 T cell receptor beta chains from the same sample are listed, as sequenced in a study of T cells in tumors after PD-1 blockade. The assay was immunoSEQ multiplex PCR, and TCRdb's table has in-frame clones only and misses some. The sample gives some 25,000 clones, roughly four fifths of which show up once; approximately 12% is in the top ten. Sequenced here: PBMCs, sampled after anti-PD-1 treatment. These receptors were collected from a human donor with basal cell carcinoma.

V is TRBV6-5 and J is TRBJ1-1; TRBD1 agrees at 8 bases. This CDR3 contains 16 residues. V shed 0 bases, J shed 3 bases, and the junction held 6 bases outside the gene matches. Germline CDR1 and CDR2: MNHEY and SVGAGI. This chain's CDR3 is CASSYSWTGPDTEAFF. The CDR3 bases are TGTGCCAGCAGTTACTCATGGACAGGGCCGGACACTGAAGCTTTCTTT.

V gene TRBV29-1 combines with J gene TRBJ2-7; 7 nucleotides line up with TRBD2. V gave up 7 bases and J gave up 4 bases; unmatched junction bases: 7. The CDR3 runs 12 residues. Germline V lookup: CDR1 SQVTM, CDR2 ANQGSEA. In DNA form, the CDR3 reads TGCAGCGCCCTAGCGGAAAATTACGAGCAGTACTTC. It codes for CSALAENYEQYF.

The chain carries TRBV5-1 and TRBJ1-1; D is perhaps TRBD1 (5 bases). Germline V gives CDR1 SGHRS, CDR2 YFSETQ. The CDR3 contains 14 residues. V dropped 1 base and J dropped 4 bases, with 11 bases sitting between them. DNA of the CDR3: TGCGCCAGCAGCTTGACCCCGGGGCCCACTGAAGCTTTCTTT. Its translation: CASSLTPGPTEAFF.

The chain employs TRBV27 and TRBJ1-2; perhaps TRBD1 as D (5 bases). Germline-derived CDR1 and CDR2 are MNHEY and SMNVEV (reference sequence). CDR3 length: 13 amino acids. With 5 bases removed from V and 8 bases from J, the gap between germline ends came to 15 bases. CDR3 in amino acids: CASSPRVKGGYTF. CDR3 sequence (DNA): TGTGCCAGCAGTCCCAGGGTCAAAGGGGGCTACACCTTC.

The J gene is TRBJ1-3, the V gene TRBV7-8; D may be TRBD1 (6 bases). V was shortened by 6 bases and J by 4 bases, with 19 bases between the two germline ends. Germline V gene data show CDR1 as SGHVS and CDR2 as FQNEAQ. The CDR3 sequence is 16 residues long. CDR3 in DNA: TGTGCCAGCAGGGACCCTCAGGGGTCGCGGGGAAACACCATATATTTT. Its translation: CASRDPQGSRGNTIYF.

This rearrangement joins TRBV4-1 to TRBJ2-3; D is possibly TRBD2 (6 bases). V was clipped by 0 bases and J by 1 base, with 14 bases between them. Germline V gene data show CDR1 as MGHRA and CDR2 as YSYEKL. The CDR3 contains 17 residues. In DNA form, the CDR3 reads TGCGCCAGCAGCCAAGAAAGGGGTGCGGGGCGCACAGATACGCAGTATTTT. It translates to CASSQERGAGRTDTQYF.

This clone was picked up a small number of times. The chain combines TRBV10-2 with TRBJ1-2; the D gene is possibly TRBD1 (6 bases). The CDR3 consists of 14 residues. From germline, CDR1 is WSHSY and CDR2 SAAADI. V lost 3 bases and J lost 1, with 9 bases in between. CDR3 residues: CASSDGTYNYGYTF. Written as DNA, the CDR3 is TGCGCCAGCAGTGACGGGACATATAACTATGGCTACACCTTC.

The chain's CDR3 is CASSQDSGGVPYEQYF. CDR3 nucleotides: TGTGCCAGCAGCCAAGATTCAGGGGGAGTCCCCTACGAGCAGTACTTC. V is TRBV4-2 and J is TRBJ2-7, with TRBD1 matching over 7 bases. Germline assignment: CDR1 LGHNA and CDR2 YNFKEQ. The CDR3 is 16 amino acids. V shed 0 bases, J shed 2 bases, and the junction held 7 bases outside the gene matches.

The DNA for the CDR3 is TGTGCCACCAGGGGTGCGGTTGCAACTAATGAAAAACTGTTTTTT. Its translation: CATRGAVATNEKLFF. The chain is built from TRBV2 and TRBJ1-4; D might be TRBD1 (6 bases). V dropped 10 bases and J dropped 0 bases, with 15 bases sitting between them. The CDR3 is 15 amino acids. The germline gives CDR1 SNHLY, CDR2 FYNNEI.

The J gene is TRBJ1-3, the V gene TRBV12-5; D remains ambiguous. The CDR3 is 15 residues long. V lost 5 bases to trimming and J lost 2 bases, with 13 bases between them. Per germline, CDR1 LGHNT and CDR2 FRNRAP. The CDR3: CASGPDGFTGNTIYF. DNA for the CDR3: TGTGCTAGTGGTCCCGACGGATTTACTGGAAACACCATATATTTT.

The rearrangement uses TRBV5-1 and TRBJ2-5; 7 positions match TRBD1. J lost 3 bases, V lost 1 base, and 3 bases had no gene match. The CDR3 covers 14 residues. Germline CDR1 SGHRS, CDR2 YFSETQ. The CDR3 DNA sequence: TGCGCCAGCAGCTTGATAACAGGGGAAGAGACCCAGTACTTC. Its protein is CASSLITGEETQYF.

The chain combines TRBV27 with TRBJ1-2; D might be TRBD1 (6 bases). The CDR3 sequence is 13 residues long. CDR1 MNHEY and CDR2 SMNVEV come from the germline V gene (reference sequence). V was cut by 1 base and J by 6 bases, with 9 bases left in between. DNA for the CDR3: TGTGCCAGCAGTTTATGGGCAGGGGATGGCTACACCTTC. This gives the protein CASSLWAGDGYTF.

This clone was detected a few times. This CDR3 reads CASSAALLSGMNTEAFF. CDR3 nucleotides: TGTGCCAGCAGCGCCGCTCTGCTTAGTGGAATGAACACTGAAGCTTTCTTT. The genes are TRBV9 and TRBJ1-1; no firm D call. CDR3 length: 17 amino acids. The germline V gene has CDR1 SGDLS and CDR2 YYNGEE. Trimming left V 3 bases short and J 0 bases short, with 18 bases between. The entire variable domain, with the rest obtained from reference TRBV9 and TRBJ1-1, is as follows: DSGVTQTPKHLITATGQRVTLRCSPRSGDLSVYWYQQSLDQGLQFLIQYYNGEERAKGNILERFSAQQFPDLHSELNLSSLELGDSALYFCASSAALLSGMNTEAFFGQGTRLTVV.

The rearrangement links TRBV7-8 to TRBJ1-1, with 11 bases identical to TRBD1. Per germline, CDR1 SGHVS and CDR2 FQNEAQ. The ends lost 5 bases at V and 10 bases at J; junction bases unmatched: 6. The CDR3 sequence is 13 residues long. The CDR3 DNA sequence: TGTGCCAGCAGCCGCGGGACAGGGGGAGCAGCTTTCTTT. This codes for CASSRGTGGAAFF.

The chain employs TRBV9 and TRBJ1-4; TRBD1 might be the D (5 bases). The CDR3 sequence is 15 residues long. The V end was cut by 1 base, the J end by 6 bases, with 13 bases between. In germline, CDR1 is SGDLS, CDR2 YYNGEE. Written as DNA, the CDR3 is TGTGCCAGCAGCGTAAGCGGGGCGCGAGATGAAAAACTGTTTTTT. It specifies CASSVSGARDEKLFF. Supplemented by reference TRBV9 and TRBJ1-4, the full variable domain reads DSGVTQTPKHLITATGQRVTLRCSPRSGDLSVYWYQQSLDQGLQFLIQYYNGEERAKGNILERFSAQQFPDLHSELNLSSLELGDSALYFCASSVSGARDEKLFFGSGTQLSVL.

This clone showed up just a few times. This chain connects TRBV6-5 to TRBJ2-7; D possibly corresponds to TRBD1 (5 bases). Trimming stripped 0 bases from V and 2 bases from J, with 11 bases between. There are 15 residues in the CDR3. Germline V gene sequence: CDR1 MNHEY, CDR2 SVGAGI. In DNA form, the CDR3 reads TGTGCCAGCAGTTACTCGAACCAGACAGCCTACGAGCAGTACTTC. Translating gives CASSYSNQTAYEQYF.

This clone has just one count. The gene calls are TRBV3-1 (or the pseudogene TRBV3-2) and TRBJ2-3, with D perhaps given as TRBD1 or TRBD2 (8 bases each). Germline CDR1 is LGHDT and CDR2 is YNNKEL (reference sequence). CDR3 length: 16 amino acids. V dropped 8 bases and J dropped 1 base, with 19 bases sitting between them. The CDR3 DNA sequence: TGTGCCAGCGAACCCAGGGGGCGGGGGGGCACAGATACGCAGTATTTT. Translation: CASEPRGRGGTDTQYF.

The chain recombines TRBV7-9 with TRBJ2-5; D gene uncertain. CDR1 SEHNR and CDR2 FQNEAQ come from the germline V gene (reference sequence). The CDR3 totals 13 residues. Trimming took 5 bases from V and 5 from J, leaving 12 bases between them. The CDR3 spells CASSPRSAETQYF. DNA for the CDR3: TGTGCCAGCAGCCCCCGCAGCGCTGAGACCCAGTACTTC. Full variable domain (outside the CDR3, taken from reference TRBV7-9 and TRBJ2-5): DTGVSQNPRHKITKRGQNVTFRCDPISEHNRLYWYRQTLGQGPEFLTYFQNEAQLEKSRLLSDRFSAERPKGSFSTLEIQRTEQGDSAMYLCASSPRSAETQYFGPGTRLLVL.

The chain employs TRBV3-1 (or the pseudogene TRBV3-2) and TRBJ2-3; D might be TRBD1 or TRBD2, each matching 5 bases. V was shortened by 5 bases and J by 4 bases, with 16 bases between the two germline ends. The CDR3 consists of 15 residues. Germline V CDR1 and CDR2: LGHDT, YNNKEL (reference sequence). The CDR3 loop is CASSVGTGDPDTQYF. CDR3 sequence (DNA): TGTGCCAGCAGCGTCGGGACGGGTGATCCAGATACGCAGTATTTT.

This CDR3 is CASSQEGRWDTEAFF. The CDR3 coding sequence is TGTGCCAGCAGCCAAGAGGGTAGGTGGGACACTGAAGCTTTCTTT. The chain links TRBV3-1 (or the pseudogene TRBV3-2) to TRBJ1-1; D gene uncertain. The V end lost 0 bases, the J end lost 3 bases, and 11 bases lay between the germline ends. There are 15 residues in the CDR3. Germline loops: CDR1 LGHDT, CDR2 YNNKEL (reference sequence).

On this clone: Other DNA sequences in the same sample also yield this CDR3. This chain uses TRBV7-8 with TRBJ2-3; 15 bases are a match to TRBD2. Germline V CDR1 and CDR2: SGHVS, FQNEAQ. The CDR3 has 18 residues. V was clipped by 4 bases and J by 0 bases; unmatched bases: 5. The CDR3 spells CASSSPGLAGGSTDTQYF. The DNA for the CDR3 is TGTGCCAGCAGCTCTCCGGGACTAGCGGGGGGTAGCACAGATACGCAGTATTTT.

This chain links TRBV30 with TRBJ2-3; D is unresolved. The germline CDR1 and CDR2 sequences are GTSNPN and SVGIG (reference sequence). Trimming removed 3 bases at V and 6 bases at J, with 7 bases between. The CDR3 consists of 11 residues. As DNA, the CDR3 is TGTGCCTGGAGCTCGCGTGATACGCAGTATTTT. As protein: CAWSSRDTQYF.

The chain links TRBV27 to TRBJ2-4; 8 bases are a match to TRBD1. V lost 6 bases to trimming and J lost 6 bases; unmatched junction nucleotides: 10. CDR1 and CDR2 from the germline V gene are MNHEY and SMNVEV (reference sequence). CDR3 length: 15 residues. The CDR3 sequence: CASSLLQGERNIQYF. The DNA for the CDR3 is TGTGCCAGCAGCTTACTACAGGGGGAACGAAACATTCAGTACTTC.

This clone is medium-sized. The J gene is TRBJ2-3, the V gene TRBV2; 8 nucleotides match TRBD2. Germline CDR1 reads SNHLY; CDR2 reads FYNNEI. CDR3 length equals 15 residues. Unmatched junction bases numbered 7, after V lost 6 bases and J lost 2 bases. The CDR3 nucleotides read TGTGCCAGCAGGGCTAGCGGGTACTACACAGATACGCAGTATTTT. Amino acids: CASRASGYYTDTQYF.

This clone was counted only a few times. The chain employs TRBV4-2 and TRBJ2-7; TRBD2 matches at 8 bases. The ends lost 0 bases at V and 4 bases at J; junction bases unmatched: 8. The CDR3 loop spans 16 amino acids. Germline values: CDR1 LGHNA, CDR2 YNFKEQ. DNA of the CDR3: TGTGCCAGCAGCCAAGACGGGGTCGGGGGGGCTTACGAGCAGTACTTC. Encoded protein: CASSQDGVGGAYEQYF.

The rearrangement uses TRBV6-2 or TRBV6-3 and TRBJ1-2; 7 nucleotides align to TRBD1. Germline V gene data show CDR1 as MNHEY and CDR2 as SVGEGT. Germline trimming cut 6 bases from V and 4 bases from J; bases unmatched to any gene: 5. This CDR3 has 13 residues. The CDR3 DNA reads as TGTGCCAGCAGCCCGGGACAGCTCTATGGCTACACCTTC. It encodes CASSPGQLYGYTF.

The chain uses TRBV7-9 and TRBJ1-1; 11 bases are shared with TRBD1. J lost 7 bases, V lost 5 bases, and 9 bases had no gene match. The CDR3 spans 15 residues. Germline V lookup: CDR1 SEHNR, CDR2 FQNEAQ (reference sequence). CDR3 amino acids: CASSLTRTGGGEAFF. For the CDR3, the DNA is TGTGCCAGCAGCCTAACCCGGACAGGGGGCGGTGAAGCTTTCTTT.

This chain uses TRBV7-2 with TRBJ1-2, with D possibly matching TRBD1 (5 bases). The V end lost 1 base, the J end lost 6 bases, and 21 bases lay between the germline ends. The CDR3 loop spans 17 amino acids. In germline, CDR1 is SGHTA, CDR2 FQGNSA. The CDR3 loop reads CASSLVGRRARLDGYTF. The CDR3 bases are TGTGCCAGCAGCTTAGTGGGCCGCAGGGCCCGACTAGATGGCTACACCTTC.

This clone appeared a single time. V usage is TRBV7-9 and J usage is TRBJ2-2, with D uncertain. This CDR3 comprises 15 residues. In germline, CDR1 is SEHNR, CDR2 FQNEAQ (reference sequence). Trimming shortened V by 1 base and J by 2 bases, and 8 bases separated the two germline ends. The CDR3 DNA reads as TGTGCCAGCAGCTTAGGCAGGACCAACACCGGGGAGCTGTTTTTT. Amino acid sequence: CASSLGRTNTGELFF.

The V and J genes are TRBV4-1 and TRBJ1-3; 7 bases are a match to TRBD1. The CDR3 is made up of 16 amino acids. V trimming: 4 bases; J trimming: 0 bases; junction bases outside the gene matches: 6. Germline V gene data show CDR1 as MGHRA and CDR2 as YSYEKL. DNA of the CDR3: TGCGCCAGCAGCCTCGGGACAGTAGGCTCTGGAAACACCATATATTTT. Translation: CASSLGTVGSGNTIYF.

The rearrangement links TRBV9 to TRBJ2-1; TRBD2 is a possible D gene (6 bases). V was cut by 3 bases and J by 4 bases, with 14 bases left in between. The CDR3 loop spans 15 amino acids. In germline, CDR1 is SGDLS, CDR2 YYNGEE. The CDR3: CASSALTGVYNEQFF. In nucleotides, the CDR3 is TGTGCCAGCAGCGCCTTGACGGGGGTATACAATGAGCAGTTCTTC. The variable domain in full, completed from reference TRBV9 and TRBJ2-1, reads DSGVTQTPKHLITATGQRVTLRCSPRSGDLSVYWYQQSLDQGLQFLIQYYNGEERAKGNILERFSAQQFPDLHSELNLSSLELGDSALYFCASSALTGVYNEQFFGPGTRLTVL.

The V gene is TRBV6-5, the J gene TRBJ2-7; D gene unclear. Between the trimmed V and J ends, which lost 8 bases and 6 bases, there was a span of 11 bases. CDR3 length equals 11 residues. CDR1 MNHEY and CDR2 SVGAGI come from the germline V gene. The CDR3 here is CASGNQREQYF. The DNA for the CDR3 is TGTGCCAGCGGAAATCAACGCGAGCAGTACTTC.